One sample yielded the 30 T cell receptor beta chains listed below, sequenced in a study of Graves' ophthalmopathy and Graves' hyperthyroidism. Using RNA transcripts, the TCR beta CDR3 regions were amplified. In the first round, RT-PCR was carried out with HTBI primers, and a multiplex PCR formed the second round. Each CDR3 protein is one row after TCRdb ran MiXCR on the multiplex PCR reads. The sample contains about 23,000 distinct CDR3 sequences, around 50% of which appear only once. Sequences were obtained from peripheral blood. Source of these receptors: an adult woman with stable Graves' hyperthyroidism.

In this sample, this clonotype is medium-sized. The chain has TRBV5-1 and TRBJ2-7, with D perhaps matching TRBD1 (6 bases). Germline CDR1 reads SGHRS; CDR2 reads YFSETQ. The V end lost 1 base, the J end lost 3 bases, and 8 bases lay between the germline ends. The CDR3 contains 13 residues. CDR3 DNA: TGCGCCAGCAGCTTGCAGGGGAACTACGAGCAGTACTTC. Translation gives CASSLQGNYEQYF.

The rearrangement uses TRBV14 and TRBJ1-5; possible D gene TRBD1, 5 bases. The CDR3 spans 16 residues. Germline values: CDR1 SGHDN, CDR2 FVKESK. Trimming shortened V by 1 base and J by 3 bases, and 13 bases separated the two germline ends. CDR3 loop: CASSQGGWKHNQPQHF. DNA for the CDR3: TGTGCCAGCAGCCAAGGGGGCTGGAAACACAATCAGCCCCAGCATTTT.

This clonotype was counted ten times or more. The rearrangement links TRBV28 to TRBJ1-1; a weak D match, TRBD1 (5 bases). The germline gives CDR1 MDHEN, CDR2 SYDVKM. CDR3 length: 14 residues. V lost 4 bases to trimming and J lost 1 base, with 10 bases between them. The CDR3 DNA follows: TGTGCCAGCAGTTCCCGGCAGGGGAACACTGAAGCTTTCTTT. Residues: CASSSRQGNTEAFF.

The V call is TRBV5-1, the J call TRBJ2-3, with TRBD1 matching 8 bases. The germline CDR1 and CDR2 sequences are SGHRS and YFSETQ. The CDR3 spans 15 residues. V lost 7 bases and J lost 9; bases outside the gene matches: 16. The CDR3 sequence: CASWDRDRTVGTQYF. In DNA, the CDR3 is TGCGCCAGCTGGGACCGGGACAGGACGGTTGGGACGCAGTATTTT.

This clonotype has at least ten counts. The chain recombines TRBV2 with TRBJ2-5; TRBD2 is a possible D gene (7 bases). Germline-derived CDR1 and CDR2 are SNHLY and FYNNEI. The CDR3 is made up of 15 amino acids. V was shortened by 8 bases and J by 5 bases, with 21 bases between the two germline ends. The CDR3 region is CASDPSRGARETQYF. The DNA for the CDR3 is TGTGCCAGCGACCCGTCTCGGGGGGCGCGGGAGACCCAGTACTTC. The complete variable domain, with remaining parts taken from reference TRBV2 and TRBJ2-5, reads EPEVTQTPSHQVTQMGQEVILRCVPISNHLYFYWYRQILGQKVEFLVSFYNNEISEKSEIFDDQFSVERPDGSNFTLKIRSTKLEDSAMYFCASDPSRGARETQYFGPGTRLLVL.

This clonotype was seen ten or more times. This rearrangement joins TRBV4-1 to TRBJ2-3, with 8 nucleotides matching TRBD2. CDR1 MGHRA and CDR2 YSYEKL come from the germline V gene. V shed 8 bases, J shed 1 base, and the junction held 5 bases outside the gene matches. This CDR3 spans 14 amino acids. CDR3 residues: CASGRGGGTDTQYF. The CDR3 DNA reads TGCGCCAGCGGTCGGGGGGGCGGCACAGATACGCAGTATTTT.

The chain links TRBV7-8 to TRBJ2-5; D unclear. Between the trimmed V and J ends, which lost 1 base and 9 bases, there was a span of 18 bases. This CDR3 is 15 amino acids long. Germline loops: CDR1 SGHVS, CDR2 FQNEAQ. CDR3 loop: CASSLGSVRGQPQYF. The CDR3 bases are TGTGCCAGCAGCTTAGGGTCGGTTAGAGGTCAGCCCCAGTACTTC.

This clonotype was detected many times. This may be a read error: a much more frequent sequence differs by one nucleotide. This chain connects TRBV6-7 to TRBJ2-7; D gene uncertain. TRBV6-7 counts as an open reading frame of uncertain function. The CDR3 loop spans 12 amino acids. Here the CDR3 DNA reads TGTGCCGGAAGCGTCGGCACATACGAGCGGTACTTC. It translates to CAGSVGTYERYF.

This clonotype was seen once. This chain connects TRBV7-8 to TRBJ2-3, with 7 bases fitting TRBD1. The CDR3 contains 15 residues. Germline values: CDR1 SGHVS, CDR2 FQNEAQ. Germline trimming cut 1 base from V and 6 bases from J; bases unmatched to any gene: 7. The CDR3 region has the DNA TGTGCCAGCAGCTTAGGGGGACAGATGACGGATACGCAGTATTTT. This encodes CASSLGGQMTDTQYF.

J is TRBJ1-5 and V is TRBV19; D is undetermined. The CDR3 is 14 amino acids. Germline V gene sequence: CDR1 LNHDA, CDR2 SQIVND (reference sequence). V lost 6 bases and J 6 bases, leaving 15 bases between the germline ends. CDR3 protein: CASRLRGNVQPQHF. The CDR3 nucleotides read TGTGCCAGTAGGCTCCGAGGGAATGTTCAGCCCCAGCATTTT.

V is TRBV5-1 and J is TRBJ2-3, with 8 nucleotides matching TRBD2. The CDR3 loop spans 16 amino acids. CDR1 is SGHRS, CDR2 YFSETQ, per germline. V shed 0 bases and J 1 base; nucleotides not matched to a gene: 4. The CDR3 DNA follows: TGCGCCAGCAGCTTGGAACAAGCGGGAGGCACAGATACGCAGTATTTT. As protein: CASSLEQAGGTDTQYF.

This clonotype was seen once. The junction shows a germline mismatch at one end, possibly a read error. CDR3 DNA sequence: TGTGCCAGCAGTGAAGTGTACTGG. Translating gives CASSEVYW. This chain uses TRBV6-1 with TRBJ1-1; unclear D gene. Germline V gives CDR1 MNHNS, CDR2 SASEGT. The CDR3 covers 8 residues.

In its sample, this clonotype was seen a few times. The chain carries TRBV10-3 and TRBJ1-5; TRBD1 matches 8 bases. V was pared by 0 bases and J by 5 bases, with 6 bases of the junction left unmatched. Germline lookup yields CDR1 ENHRY and CDR2 SYGVKD. This CDR3 spans 16 amino acids. The CDR3 region has the DNA TGTGCCATCAGTGAGTCATCAGGGGGCGGTGATCAGCCCCAGCATTTT. Its translation: CAISESSGGGDQPQHF.

This clonotype came up many times. The chain links TRBV5-8 to TRBJ1-1, with D possibly matching TRBD1 (6 bases). Per germline, CDR1 SGHTS and CDR2 YDEGEE. V was cut by 4 bases and J by 1 base, with 14 bases left in between. This CDR3 has 15 residues. CDR3 region: CASSTDWTANTEAFF. The CDR3 DNA sequence: TGTGCCAGCAGCACCGACTGGACAGCGAACACTGAAGCTTTCTTT. The full variable domain, its missing parts supplied by reference TRBV5-8 and TRBJ1-1, is EAGVTQSPTHLIKTRGQQATLRCSPISGHTSVYWYQQALGLGLQFLLWYDEGEERNRGNFPPRFSGRQFPNYSSELNVNALELEDSALYLCASSTDWTANTEAFFGQGTRLTVV.

This clonotype was counted ten times or more. J is TRBJ1-2 and V is TRBV20-1; 12 bases map to TRBD1. Germline CDR1 reads DFQATT; CDR2 reads SNEGSKA (reference sequence). Trimming at V came to 2 bases and at J to 7 bases, leaving 17 bases not matched to a gene. The CDR3 extends over 18 amino acids. The CDR3 DNA reads as TGCAGTGCTAGAATTAGGCGGCTTCCGGGACAGGGGGCAACTGGCTACACCTTC. Translation: CSARIRRLPGQGATGYTF.

On this clonotype: Mismatch with germline at one junction end may stem from a read error. The rearrangement uses TRBV4-1 and TRBJ1-5, with D possibly matching TRBD1 (6 bases). CDR3 length: 16 amino acids. Germline lookup yields CDR1 MGHRA and CDR2 YSYEKL. The CDR3 region has the DNA TGCGCCAGTAGCCAACCATCCTCGGGACACTTGGTGGCCCGGCATTTT. Protein sequence: CASSQPSSGHLVARHF.

This clonotype occurred many times. This rearrangement joins TRBV12-3 or TRBV12-4 to TRBJ1-1; D is undetermined. The V end was cut by 3 bases, the J end by 5 bases, with 7 bases between. The CDR3 loop spans 12 amino acids. The CDR3 coding sequence is TGTGCCAGCAGTTTCTCGGTGACTGAAGCTTTCTTT. This translates into CASSFSVTEAFF.

In this sample, this clonotype turned up many times. The rearrangement uses TRBV5-8 and TRBJ2-7, with TRBD2 matching over 10 bases. V shed 5 bases and J 3 bases; nucleotides not matched to a gene: 14. The CDR3 length is 17 residues. CDR1 is SGHTS and CDR2 is YDEGEE in the germline V gene. The CDR3 coding sequence is TGTGCCAGCAGACCGGGGACTAGCGCCCCCCATCTCTACGAGCAGTACTTC. It translates to CASRPGTSAPHLYEQYF.

Ten or more counts support this clonotype. The chain is built from TRBV5-1 and TRBJ2-3, with 12 bases identical to TRBD2. With 0 bases clipped from V and 0 bases from J, the junction kept 5 bases outside the gene matches. This CDR3 is 18 amino acids long. Germline V gene data show CDR1 as SGHRS and CDR2 as YFSETQ. The CDR3 loop reads CASSLGLAGAPSTDTQYF. In nucleotides, the CDR3 is TGCGCCAGCAGCTTGGGACTAGCGGGAGCCCCGAGCACAGATACGCAGTATTTT.

The chain couples TRBV24-1 to TRBJ2-7, with 9 positions matching TRBD2. The CDR3 covers 15 residues. V was clipped by 5 bases and J by 4 bases; unmatched bases: 8. Per germline, CDR1 KGHDR and CDR2 SFDVKD. CDR3 nucleotides: TGTGCCACCAGTGCCGGACCTAGCGGGACATACGAGCAGTACTTC. Amino acid sequence: CATSAGPSGTYEQYF.

Comment on this clonotype: Given the absence of the conserved phenylalanine or tryptophan at the CDR3 end, a read error is likely. The chain has TRBV6-5 and TRBJ2-2, with D hard to call. Trimming pared 0 bases from V and 6 bases from J, leaving 8 bases between. CDR1 is MNHEY and CDR2 is SVGAGI in the germline V gene. The CDR3 consists of 14 residues. CDR3 sequence (DNA): TGTGCCAGCAGTTACTCGAGAACGGCCGGGGAGCTGTTTCTT. Amino acid sequence: CASSYSRTAGELFL.

This clonotype was observed at least ten times. Germline is not matched at one junction end, which may reflect a read error. V is TRBV6-6 and J is TRBJ1-3, with D unresolved. Germline V CDR1 and CDR2: MNHNY, SVGAGI (reference sequence). This CDR3 region has 17 residues. CDR3 residues: CASGYSIGGSSGNTIYF. CDR3 in DNA: TGTGCCAGCGGTTACTCGATAGGCGGGAGCTCTGGAAACACCATATATTTT.

On this clonotype itself: The conserved closing phenylalanine or tryptophan is absent in this CDR3, likely reflecting a read error. The chain has TRBV6-2 or TRBV6-3 and TRBJ1-5; D is unclear. The CDR3 loop spans 14 amino acids. Per germline, CDR1 MNHEY and CDR2 SVGEGT. The CDR3 bases are TGTGCCAGCAGTTACGCCTCTAGCAATCGGCCCCAGCATCTT. This codes for CASSYASSNRPQHL.

This clonotype was detected ten times or more. A much larger clone sits a single nucleotide away, making a read error possible. V is TRBV6-1 and J is TRBJ2-7; D remains unclear. V gave up 1 base and J gave up 4 bases, with 8 bases separating them. Germline V gene sequence: CDR1 MNHNS, CDR2 SASEGT. The CDR3 extends over 13 amino acids. Written as DNA, the CDR3 is TGTGCCAGCAGTGAAGGGGGTGATTACGAGCAGTACTTC. Encoded protein: CASSEGGDYEQYF.

This clonotype was seen repeatedly, ten times or more. V and J are TRBV3-1 and TRBJ1-6; D remains unclear. With 4 bases removed from V and 7 bases from J, the gap between germline ends came to 11 bases. Germline-derived CDR1 and CDR2 are LGHDT and YNNKEL (reference sequence). The CDR3 is made up of 14 amino acids. CDR3 coding DNA: TGTGCCAGCAGCCTCGGGGTTAGAAATTCACCCCTCCACTTT. Protein product: CASSLGVRNSPLHF. Together with reference TRBV3-1 and TRBJ1-6, the CDR3 gives the full variable domain: DTAVSQTPKYLVTQMGNDKSIKCEQNLGHDTMYWYKQDSKKFLKIMFSYNNKELIINETVPNRFSPKSPDKAHLNLHINSLELGDSAVYFCASSLGVRNSPLHFGNGTRLTVT.

The V gene is TRBV20-1, the J gene TRBJ1-1, with D unresolved. This CDR3 is 14 amino acids long. Between the trimmed V and J ends, which lost 3 bases and 3 bases, there was a span of 14 bases. Germline assignment: CDR1 DFQATT and CDR2 SNEGSKA (reference sequence). The CDR3 nucleotides are TGCAGTGCTAGTATCGCGGGAGGGCACACTGAAGCTTTCTTT. Protein product: CSASIAGGHTEAFF.

This clonotype has just a few counts. Likely a read error: the CDR3 ends without its conserved phenylalanine or tryptophan. The DNA is left out, because the CDR3 cannot be placed on it with certainty; the CDR3 is given as TCRdb lists it. The rearrangement uses TRBV5-1 and TRBJ2-1; TRBD1 is the table's D call and was not checked against the DNA. The germline V gene encodes CDR1 SGHRS and CDR2 YFSETQ. The CDR3 is made up of 10 amino acids, end residues included. Here the CDR3 reads CASSLEQAGR.

The chain combines TRBV7-9 with TRBJ2-7; 14 nucleotides line up with TRBD2. J lost 4 bases, V lost 5 bases, and 13 bases had no gene match. CDR1 is SEHNR and CDR2 is FQNEAQ in the germline V gene (reference sequence). This CDR3 contains 18 residues. For the CDR3, the DNA is TGTGCCAGCAGCGACACCTCCGGGACTAGCGGGAGCCTGTACGAGCAGTACTTC. It translates to CASSDTSGTSGSLYEQYF.

Concerning this clonotype: Because the CDR3 is missing its conserved closing phenylalanine or tryptophan, this is likely a read error. The limits of the CDR3 on the DNA are not certain, so only TCRdb's listed CDR3 is given. This sequence joins TRBV7-2 and TRBJ2-6. The CDR3 numbers 8 amino acids, ends counted. CDR1 and CDR2 from the germline V gene are SGHTA and FQGNSA. CDR3 residues: CASSYRTS.

This clonotype is judged medium-sized (0.01 to 0.1%). In nucleotides, the CDR3 is TGTGCCAGCAGCCGGGGTGGGGGCGAAGAGACCCAGTACTTC. Translation: CASSRGGGEETQYF. V gene TRBV7-3 combines with J gene TRBJ2-5; TRBD1 is a possible D gene (6 bases). V was clipped by 5 bases and J by 3 bases, with 13 bases between them. The CDR3 spans 14 residues. Per the germline V gene, CDR1 is SGHTA and CDR2 is FQGTGA. The variable domain in full, with the rest retrieved from reference TRBV7-3 and TRBJ2-5, is GAGVSQTPSNKVTEKGKYVELRCDPISGHTALYWYRQSLGQGPEFLIYFQGTGAADDSGLPNDRFFAVRPEGSVSTLKIQRTERGDSAVYLCASSRGGGEETQYFGPGTRLLVL.